Included here is one TCR beta chain sequence, with context. The entry originates in a study of T cells in Graves' hyperthyroidism and ophthalmopathy. RNA transcripts served as the template for amplifying TCR beta CDR3 regions. The HTBI primer set served for first-round RT-PCR of the TCR CDR3. TCRdb reprocessed the multiplex PCR reads with MiXCR, giving one entry per CDR3 protein. The table has 490,000 or so distinct CDR3 sequences, under 25% seen once. Germline lookup yields CDR1 SGHDT and CDR2 YYEEEE. V shed 3 bases, J shed 7 bases, and the junction held 7 bases outside the gene matches. CDR3 length: 17 residues.

This chain uses TRBV5-6 with TRBJ2-2; 15 bases match TRBD2. The receptor comes from a woman between 70 and 85 years old with Graves' ophthalmopathy. Input material: blood. The DNA of the CDR3 is TGTGCCAGCAGCTACCCGGGACTAGCGGGAGGTCACGGGGAGCTGTTTTTT. It specifies CASSYPGLAGGHGELFF.